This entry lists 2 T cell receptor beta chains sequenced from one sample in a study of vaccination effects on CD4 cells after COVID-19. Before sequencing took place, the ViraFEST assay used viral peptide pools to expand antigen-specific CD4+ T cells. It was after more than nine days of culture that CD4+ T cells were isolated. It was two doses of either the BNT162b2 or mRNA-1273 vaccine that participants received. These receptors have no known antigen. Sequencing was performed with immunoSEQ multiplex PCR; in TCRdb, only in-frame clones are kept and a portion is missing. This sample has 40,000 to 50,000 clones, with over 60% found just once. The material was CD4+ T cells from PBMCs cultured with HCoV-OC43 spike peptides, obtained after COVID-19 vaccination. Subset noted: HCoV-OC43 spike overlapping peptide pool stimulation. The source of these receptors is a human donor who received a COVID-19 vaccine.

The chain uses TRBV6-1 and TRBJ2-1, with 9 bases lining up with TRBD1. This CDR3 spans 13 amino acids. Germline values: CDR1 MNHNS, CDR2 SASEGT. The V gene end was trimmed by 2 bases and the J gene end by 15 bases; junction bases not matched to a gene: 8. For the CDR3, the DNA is TGTGCCAGCAGTGAACACCGCGGACAGGGGACGTTCTTC. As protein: CASSEHRGQGTFF.

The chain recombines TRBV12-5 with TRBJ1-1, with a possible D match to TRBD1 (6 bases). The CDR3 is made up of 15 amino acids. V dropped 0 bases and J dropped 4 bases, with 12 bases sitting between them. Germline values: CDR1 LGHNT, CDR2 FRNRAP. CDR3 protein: CASGLVLGQFTEAFF. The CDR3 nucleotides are TGTGCTAGTGGTTTGGTGTTAGGACAGTTCACTGAAGCTTTCTTT.